The sequence of this T cell receptor beta chain was determined in a study of cytotoxic CD8 clonotypes in ibrutinib-treated CLL (dated by TCRdb to the early 2020s). Regarding the research as a whole: The cohort was composed of some ten relapsed/refractory and approximately 16 treatment-naive patients; IGHV unmutated status was identified in 17 patients. Partial responses were observed in roughly 24 patients and complete responses in 2; after a median follow-up of about 69 months, remission was maintained in around 14 patients and progression was observed in approximately 12. Samples at response were collected after a median of roughly twelve months of treatment, with a range of roughly 6 to 40 months. Patients were still on ibrutinib when every remission and progressive disease sample was collected. Of the 90 or so participants in the trial, 26 had longitudinal samples available. Cryopreserved peripheral blood mononuclear cells were collected at three points: before therapy, at response, and at either sustained remission or disease progression. An average of roughly 270,000 productive templates and roughly 94,000 productive rearrangements was obtained per sample.

Taken from the germline V gene (reference sequence), the CDR1 and CDR2 loops are SGHNT and YYREEE. The CDR3 starts with the cysteine, ends with the phenylalanine, and has 15 residues. This entry keeps only the CDR3 DNA: 45 bases, framed from base 1. V loses 0 bases, J loses 8 bases, and the germline ends lie 14 bases apart. As concerns this clone: The antigen this receptor binds is unknown. No base quality information exists; no much larger clone differs at one position.

Each clonotype received, on average, around 9.6x coverage in deep resolution sequencing performed on a MiSeq, where the target depth lay between 1 in 1 million and 1 in 200,000 T cells. The immunoSEQ hsTCRB Kit was used to generate the TCR beta libraries. In the paper's pipeline: The data were analyzed with ImmunoSEQ Analyzer and ImmunoSEQ Data Assistant, and V, D and J gene assignments followed IMGT definitions. Clonality, with values ranging from 0 to 1, was calculated as one minus the normalized Shannon entropy of productive rearrangement frequencies. Only overrepresented clonotypes making up at least 0.05% of the repertoire of each patient were included in the public clonotype analysis. About 13 age-matched healthy donor repertoires from immuneACCESS were used as controls for clonality. TCRdb retrieved this table from immuneACCESS and kept in-frame rearrangements only. Not all clones are present; in checked studies, unresolved V genes account for under half, and no reason is known for the remainder. The V and J calls and the clone size are those of that table, but D and trimming were determined from the DNA. In this sample the table shows some 350,000 clones, roughly two thirds of which occur a single time. The ten largest clones take up about 6.7% of the sample.

Study-wide findings and limitations: Clonality increased at ibrutinib response, stayed stable in sustained remission, and fell back toward baseline at progression. Baseline clonality exceeded that of age-matched healthy donors and correlated strongly with circulating CD8+ T-cell counts. Sustained-remission and progressing patients did not have matched sampling times, and lymph node repertoires were not examined. Public clonotypes were rare and either contracted or stayed stable during treatment, and the rise in clonality at ibrutinib response reflected the expansion of private clonotypes.

Approximately 2 micrograms of genomic DNA were extracted from cryopreserved PBMCs for TCR beta library preparation. High-throughput TCR beta sequencing was performed on longitudinal blood samples from CLL patients receiving ibrutinib monotherapy. The patients were enrolled in a single-center, open-label phase 2 trial of ibrutinib monotherapy. This receptor was obtained from a human donor with chronic lymphocytic leukemia. The chain links TRBV5-4 with TRBJ1-4, and perhaps TRBD1 as D gene, on 6 matching bases. Specimen: PBMCs, collected after 36 months of ibrutinib treatment. The nucleotides are TGTGCCAGCAGCTTGGATCTGGGACAAGGGGAAAAACTGTTTTTT. This yields the protein CASSLDLGQGEKLFF. Supplemented by the reference TRBV5-4 and TRBJ1-4 proteins around the CDR3, the complete variable domain is ETGVTQSPTHLIKTRGQQVTLRCSSQSGHNTVSWYQQALGQGPQFIFQYYREEENGRGNFPPRFSGLQFPNYSSELNVNALELDDSALYLCASSLDLGQGEKLFFGSGTQLSVL.